Listed below are T cell receptor beta chains from one sample, sequenced in a study of blood T cell repertoires in COVID-19. Using immunoSEQ multiplex PCR, the repertoire was profiled, and TCRdb retains in-frame clones only, with some absent. The sample lists 100,000 to 150,000 clones, roughly 84% occurring once. Input material: peripheral blood. These receptors originate from a woman in her 30s who had recovered from COVID-19. The conserved cysteine and the conserved F or W are not part of the CDR3 here. The order of the fields is V gene, J gene, clone size, CDR3 protein. A row's size may be missing; if present it is once, few, many or a size class.

v_gene: TRBV5-5; j_gene: TRBJ2-3; abundance: -; CDR3aa: ASSSLTSTDTQY
v_gene: TRBV21-1; j_gene: TRBJ2-7; abundance: -; CDR3aa: ASSKASETSYEQY
v_gene: TRBV5-1; j_gene: TRBJ1-6; abundance: many; CDR3aa: ASSLGGQGNNSPLH
v_gene: TRBV12-5; j_gene: TRBJ1-2; abundance: -; CDR3aa: ASVRNTGESGYT
v_gene: TRBV5-5; j_gene: TRBJ1-5; abundance: -; CDR3aa: ASSYLSGQGDQPQH
v_gene: TRBV3-1/TRBV3-2; j_gene: TRBJ1-2; abundance: -; CDR3aa: ASSQTKSYGYT
v_gene: TRBV2; j_gene: TRBJ2-5; abundance: -; CDR3aa: ASSDGLAGKETQY
v_gene: TRBV12-5; j_gene: TRBJ2-1; abundance: -; CDR3aa: ASGLVRDFRGLPSSYNEQF
v_gene: TRBV13; j_gene: TRBJ1-1; abundance: -; CDR3aa: ASSSRGGNTEAF
v_gene: TRBV19; j_gene: TRBJ1-5; abundance: -; CDR3aa: ASSLRTGGQDQPQH
v_gene: TRBV5-1; j_gene: TRBJ1-2; abundance: few; CDR3aa: ASSTRTTGGVYGYT
v_gene: TRBV2; j_gene: TRBJ2-3; abundance: -; CDR3aa: ATNRDRGTDTQY
v_gene: TRBV2; j_gene: TRBJ2-7; abundance: -; CDR3aa: ASSTRRATGDEQY
v_gene: TRBV28; j_gene: TRBJ1-1; abundance: -; CDR3aa: ATAFSGSWTEAF
v_gene: TRBV4-1; j_gene: TRBJ2-4; abundance: -; CDR3aa: ASSQDSSGLAKNIQY
v_gene: TRBV28; j_gene: TRBJ2-7; abundance: few; CDR3aa: ASSYSTGIIYEQY
v_gene: TRBV7-9; j_gene: TRBJ1-4; abundance: -; CDR3aa: ASSTGQGAHEKLF
v_gene: TRBV19; j_gene: TRBJ1-1; abundance: -; CDR3aa: ASSRRRQGATEAF
v_gene: TRBV5-6; j_gene: TRBJ1-4; abundance: -; CDR3aa: ASSLVGGNEKLF
v_gene: TRBV29-1; j_gene: TRBJ1-2; abundance: -; CDR3aa: SVRIPNRGLNYGYT
v_gene: TRBV5-4; j_gene: TRBJ1-3; abundance: -; CDR3aa: ASSFGGDRSGNTIY
v_gene: TRBV3-1/TRBV3-2; j_gene: TRBJ2-3; abundance: -; CDR3aa: ASSQGLAGQATQY
v_gene: TRBV5-1; j_gene: TRBJ2-2; abundance: -; CDR3aa: ASSHQQANTGELF
v_gene: TRBV5-1; j_gene: TRBJ1-1; abundance: -; CDR3aa: ASSLVAGSVTEAF
v_gene: TRBV29-1; j_gene: TRBJ2-3; abundance: -; CDR3aa: SVRRPGLAGITASTDTQY
v_gene: TRBV6-5; j_gene: TRBJ1-6; abundance: -; CDR3aa: ASTETGDNSPLH
v_gene: TRBV30; j_gene: TRBJ1-5; abundance: -; CDR3aa: AWSATGTGNGNQPQH
v_gene: TRBV7-7; j_gene: TRBJ2-1; abundance: -; CDR3aa: ASSGGANNEQF
v_gene: TRBV7-3; j_gene: TRBJ2-4; abundance: once; CDR3aa: ASSLTIRDKESKNIQY
v_gene: TRBV12-5; j_gene: TRBJ1-5; abundance: few; CDR3aa: ASGSYRGEPQH
v_gene: TRBV3-1/TRBV3-2; j_gene: TRBJ1-5; abundance: -; CDR3aa: ASSQQGGVQPQH
v_gene: TRBV19; j_gene: TRBJ2-1; abundance: -; CDR3aa: ASSRGAYPYNEQF
v_gene: TRBV3-1/TRBV3-2; j_gene: TRBJ2-5; abundance: -; CDR3aa: ASSRDGLGRVGETQY
v_gene: TRBV2; j_gene: TRBJ2-3; abundance: -; CDR3aa: ASSDGLRVAPTDTQY
v_gene: TRBV7-8; j_gene: TRBJ2-1; abundance: -; CDR3aa: ASSLLTSGSDEQF
v_gene: TRBV11-2; j_gene: TRBJ2-2; abundance: -; CDR3aa: ASSRTGGPGELF
v_gene: TRBV29-1; j_gene: TRBJ2-1; abundance: once; CDR3aa: SVDPGSANNEQF
v_gene: TRBV7-6; j_gene: TRBJ2-3; abundance: -; CDR3aa: ASSFRGGAETDTQY